The rows below give T cell receptor beta chains drawn from one sample of a study of shared clonotypes between healthy human individuals. The data were produced by immunoSEQ multiplex PCR, yet TCRdb's version contains in-frame clones alone and is incomplete. The repertoire holds around 2.1 million clones, with approximately 94% as singletons. The sequencing input was naive CD4+ T cells sorted from blood. These receptors were taken from a man aged 18 to 29 in good health. Both conserved end residues are part of each CDR3. The order of the fields is clone size, V gene, J gene, D gene, CDR3 DNA, CDR3 protein. A D gene is named only where the DNA matches it firmly. Only part of the rows carry a size: once, few, many, or a class if the clone is expanded.

size: -; V: TRBV5-1; J: TRBJ1-6; D: -; DNA: TGCGCCAGCAGCTTGGTAGGCGGACCTAATTCACCCCTCCACTTT; CDR3: CASSLVGGPNSPLHF
size: -; V: TRBV19; J: TRBJ1-3; D: -; DNA: TGTGCCAGTACCAAAAACCCCGGAAACACCATATATTTT; CDR3: CASTKNPGNTIYF
size: -; V: TRBV5-1; J: TRBJ2-1; D: TRBD2; DNA: TGCGCCAGCAGCTTGCTCTCCACTAGCGGGTCGGGGAATGAGCAGTTCTTC; CDR3: CASSLLSTSGSGNEQFF
size: -; V: TRBV13; J: TRBJ2-7; D: -; DNA: TGTGCCAGCAGCTTAAATAGTACTCACTACGAGCAGTACTTC; CDR3: CASSLNSTHYEQYF
size: -; V: TRBV11-2; J: TRBJ2-3; D: TRBD2; DNA: TGTGCCAGCAGCTTCGGCGGGAGGGCCACAGATACGCAGTATTTT; CDR3: CASSFGGRATDTQYF
size: once; V: TRBV7-6; J: TRBJ1-1; D: TRBD1; DNA: TGTGCCAGCAGCGGTATGGGACAGGGACTGAACACTGAAGCTTTCTTT; CDR3: CASSGMGQGLNTEAFF
size: -; V: TRBV28; J: TRBJ2-5; D: -; DNA: TGTGCCAGCAGTCCGTGGGGGACCGGACAGCAAGAGACCCAGTACTTC; CDR3: CASSPWGTGQQETQYF
size: -; V: TRBV10-3; J: TRBJ1-5; D: -; DNA: TGTGCCGGAGGGACACTGCTTGGACAGCCCCAGCATTTT; CDR3: CAGGTLLGQPQHF
size: -; V: TRBV19; J: TRBJ2-7; D: -; DNA: TGTGCCAGTAGTAGAGGACAAGGGGGTTACGAGCAGTACTTC; CDR3: CASSRGQGGYEQYF
size: -; V: TRBV10-2; J: TRBJ2-5; D: -; DNA: TGCGCCAGCAGAGGCCGGGACTTGGCCTACTTC; CDR3: CASRGRDLAYF
size: once; V: TRBV11-3; J: TRBJ2-3; D: TRBD2; DNA: TGTGCCAGCAGCCCAGGGAGGGCTCCTTATACGCAGTATTTT; CDR3: CASSPGRAPYTQYF
size: -; V: TRBV2; J: TRBJ2-7; D: -; DNA: TGTGCCACCCGGTTTGGAACAGACACAAGCTCCTACGAGCAGTACTTC; CDR3: CATRFGTDTSSYEQYF
size: -; V: TRBV5-1; J: TRBJ2-7; D: TRBD2; DNA: TGCGCCAGCAGCTCGGGGGAGGGGACCCACGAGCAGTACTTC; CDR3: CASSSGEGTHEQYF
size: -; V: TRBV30; J: TRBJ2-3; D: -; DNA: TGTGCCTGGAGTGTAACGGGTGTGACAGATACGCAGTATTTT; CDR3: CAWSVTGVTDTQYF
size: -; V: TRBV5-1; J: TRBJ1-1; D: -; DNA: TGCGCCAGCAGTCAACAGGGTGGGAACACTGAAGCTTTCTTT; CDR3: CASSQQGGNTEAFF
size: -; V: TRBV5-1; J: TRBJ1-1; D: TRBD1; DNA: TGCGCCAGCAGCATAGGACAGGGAAACACTGAAGCTTTCTTT; CDR3: CASSIGQGNTEAFF
size: -; V: TRBV28; J: TRBJ1-5; D: -; DNA: TGTGCCAGCACTGAAGGTACAGGGAACAATCAGCCCCAGCATTTT; CDR3: CASTEGTGNNQPQHF
size: -; V: TRBV9; J: TRBJ2-1; D: -; DNA: TGTGCCAGCAGCCTCTTAGCGGTCAATGAGCAGTTCTTC; CDR3: CASSLLAVNEQFF
size: -; V: TRBV7-6; J: TRBJ2-5; D: -; DNA: TGTGCCAGCAGCCTAGGGGGCGGGAGACAAGAGACCCAGTACTTC; CDR3: CASSLGGGRQETQYF
size: -; V: TRBV27; J: TRBJ1-2; D: -; DNA: TGTGCCAGCAGTCCATGGGCAGGGGACTATGGCTACACCTTC; CDR3: CASSPWAGDYGYTF
size: -; V: TRBV6-5; J: TRBJ2-1; D: -; DNA: TGTGCCAGCAAGAGGGGGGCCTTGAATGAGCAGTTCTTC; CDR3: CASKRGALNEQFF
size: -; V: TRBV23-1; J: TRBJ1-2; D: -; DNA: TGCGCCAGCAGTCAATCGGCCTGGCAGGCCCTACCCATTCCCTATGGCTACACCTTC; CDR3: CASSQSAWQALPIPYGYTF
size: -; V: TRBV25-1; J: TRBJ2-5; D: TRBD1; DNA: TGTGCCAGCAGTGACAGGACAGGTCCAGGGGAGACCCAGTACTTC; CDR3: CASSDRTGPGETQYF
size: -; V: TRBV5-1; J: TRBJ2-3; D: TRBD2; DNA: TGCGCCAGCAGCTTTTTGACTAGCGGGGACACAGATACGCAGTATTTT; CDR3: CASSFLTSGDTDTQYF
size: -; V: TRBV6-5; J: TRBJ1-5; D: TRBD1; DNA: TGTGCCAGCAGTTCCGACAGGGGGTTTGATCAGCCCCAGCATTTT; CDR3: CASSSDRGFDQPQHF
size: once; V: TRBV4-1; J: TRBJ2-2; D: -; DNA: TGCGCCAGCAGCTCCCGGCTCGACACCGGGGAGCTGTTTTTT; CDR3: CASSSRLDTGELFF
size: once; V: TRBV2; J: TRBJ2-5; D: -; DNA: TGTGCCAGCAGCCAATTGACCCAGTACTTC; CDR3: CASSQLTQYF
size: -; V: TRBV19; J: TRBJ2-1; D: TRBD2; DNA: TGTGCCAGTAGTCCCCAGGGAGGGGTGCGTGAGCAGTTCTTC; CDR3: CASSPQGGVREQFF
size: -; V: TRBV4-1; J: TRBJ1-4; D: -; DNA: TGCGCCAGCAGCCAAGGACAGTCAACTAATGAAAAACTGTTTTTT; CDR3: CASSQGQSTNEKLFF
size: -; V: TRBV28; J: TRBJ2-1; D: TRBD2; DNA: TGTGCCAGCAGTTCTGGGACTAGCGGGGGCAATGAGCAGTTCTTC; CDR3: CASSSGTSGGNEQFF
size: few; V: TRBV5-4; J: TRBJ2-7; D: -; DNA: TGTGCCAGCAGTTTTAGGGGTGGCGAGCAGTACTTC; CDR3: CASSFRGGEQYF
size: -; V: TRBV18; J: TRBJ2-3; D: TRBD1; DNA: TGTGCCAGCTCACCCGTGGGACAGAGCACAGATACGCAGTATTTT; CDR3: CASSPVGQSTDTQYF
size: -; V: TRBV4-1; J: TRBJ2-3; D: TRBD2; DNA: TGCGCCAGCAGCCAAACGACTAGCAGAAGCACAGATACGCAGTATTTT; CDR3: CASSQTTSRSTDTQYF
size: -; V: TRBV11-2; J: TRBJ2-3; D: -; DNA: TGTGCCAGCAGCAATAGACTAGGCGGTGTGGATACGCAGTATTTT; CDR3: CASSNRLGGVDTQYF
size: -; V: TRBV11-1; J: TRBJ2-5; D: TRBD1; DNA: TGTGCCAGCAGCCCCGGGACAGGGCGGGAGACCCAGTACTTC; CDR3: CASSPGTGRETQYF
size: -; V: TRBV10-3; J: TRBJ2-3; D: -; DNA: TGTGCCATCAGTGCCCTGAGGGGGACAGATACGCAGTATTTT; CDR3: CAISALRGTDTQYF
size: -; V: TRBV23-1; J: TRBJ1-5; D: TRBD1; DNA: TGCGCCAGCAGTCACCGGACAGGGGACAATCAGCCCCAGCATTTT; CDR3: CASSHRTGDNQPQHF
size: -; V: TRBV18; J: TRBJ2-1; D: TRBD1; DNA: TGTGCCAGCTCACCACCGCTCCAGGACAGGGACTACAATGAGCAGTTCTTC; CDR3: CASSPPLQDRDYNEQFF
size: -; V: TRBV18; J: TRBJ1-2; D: -; DNA: TGTGCCAGCTCCCCGGGGGTGGCTAACTATGGCTACACCTTC; CDR3: CASSPGVANYGYTF
size: once; V: TRBV7-2; J: TRBJ1-2; D: TRBD1; DNA: TGTGCCAGCAGCTCGCTGACAGGGCCCTATGGCTACACCTTC; CDR3: CASSSLTGPYGYTF
size: -; V: TRBV11-3; J: TRBJ2-3; D: -; DNA: TGTGCCAGCAGCTTATCTTCCTACAGGGCAGATACGCAGTATTTT; CDR3: CASSLSSYRADTQYF
size: -; V: TRBV28; J: TRBJ1-4; D: -; DNA: TGTGCCAGCCGACTGGGTGGGTCTAATGAAAAACTGTTTTTT; CDR3: CASRLGGSNEKLFF
size: -; V: TRBV2; J: TRBJ1-2; D: -; DNA: TGTGCCAGCAGTGACCCCAGGGCTAACTATGGCTACACCTTC; CDR3: CASSDPRANYGYTF
size: -; V: TRBV19; J: TRBJ2-2; D: -; DNA: TGTGCCAGTAGTTCAGGAGCCCTTAACACCGGGGAGCTGTTTTTT; CDR3: CASSSGALNTGELFF
size: -; V: TRBV5-4; J: TRBJ2-1; D: TRBD2; DNA: TGTGCCAGCAGCCTAGCGGGGGGACTTTACAATGAGCAGTTCTTC; CDR3: CASSLAGGLYNEQFF
size: -; V: TRBV12-5; J: TRBJ2-7; D: TRBD2; DNA: TGTGCTAGTGGTTTGGTACCAAGGCCGGGACTATCCTACGAGCAGTACTTC; CDR3: CASGLVPRPGLSYEQYF
size: -; V: TRBV9; J: TRBJ2-3; D: -; DNA: TGTGCCAGCAGCGTAGGGCCCACAGATACGCAGTATTTT; CDR3: CASSVGPTDTQYF
size: -; V: TRBV30; J: TRBJ2-5; D: -; DNA: TGTGCCTGGAGTGTACTTTCCTGGAAAGAGACCCAGTACTTC; CDR3: CAWSVLSWKETQYF
size: once; V: TRBV5-1; J: TRBJ2-1; D: TRBD2; DNA: TGCGCCAGCAGCTTGGGACTAGCGGGGGGGCAAGATGAGCAGTTCTTC; CDR3: CASSLGLAGGQDEQFF
size: -; V: TRBV4-1; J: TRBJ2-7; D: TRBD2; DNA: TGCGCCAGCAGCCAAGGCCGGGCCCTACGGACTAGCGAGCAGTACTTC; CDR3: CASSQGRALRTSEQYF
size: -; V: TRBV11-2; J: TRBJ2-7; D: -; DNA: TGTGCCAGCAGCTTAGATCTTTACGAGCAGTACTTC; CDR3: CASSLDLYEQYF
size: -; V: TRBV11-2; J: TRBJ2-1; D: -; DNA: TGTGCCAGCAGCGGACTTACGAACAGCGAGCAGTTCTTC; CDR3: CASSGLTNSEQFF
size: -; V: TRBV7-9; J: TRBJ2-1; D: -; DNA: TGTGCCAGCAGCTTAACAGACTCTAGCACGTTCTTC; CDR3: CASSLTDSSTFF
size: -; V: TRBV30; J: TRBJ1-3; D: -; DNA: TGTGCCTGGACTCCAGACCCTCAAAACACCATATATTTT; CDR3: CAWTPDPQNTIYF